The 28 T cell receptor beta chains below all came from one sample that was sequenced in a study of shared clonotypes between healthy human individuals. Produced via immunoSEQ multiplex PCR; TCRdb's table is partial and in-frame only. The data show hundreds of thousands of clones, about 96% seen once. Naive CD8 cells comprised CD45RO-negative, CCR7-positively selected cells, excluding terminally differentiated effector memory CD45RA+ cells. What was sequenced was naive CD8+ T cells sorted from blood. Every receptor here comes from a woman aged 30 to 39 in good health.

This clone was detected once. The same CDR3 is also encoded by other DNA sequences in this sample. The J gene is TRBJ2-3, the V gene TRBV27, with D unclear. The CDR3 is 13 residues long. CDR1 and CDR2 (germline): MNHEY, SMNVEV (reference sequence). V shed 3 bases and J shed 3 bases, with 7 bases lying between them. As DNA, the CDR3 is TGTGCCAGCAGTTTTATCTCGACAGATACGCAGTATTTT. This encodes CASSFISTDTQYF.

The gene calls are TRBV28 and TRBJ2-1; no definite D call. Germline V gene lookup returns CDR1 MDHEN and CDR2 SYDVKM. CDR3 length: 12 amino acids. Trimming left V 6 bases short and J 6 bases short, with 9 bases between. The CDR3 here is CASSLPPNEQFF. The DNA for the CDR3 is TGTGCCAGCAGCCTCCCCCCCAATGAGCAGTTCTTC.

This chain uses TRBV11-2 with TRBJ2-7; tentatively, D is TRBD2 (6 bases). Germline CDR1 SGHAT, CDR2 FQNNGV. The CDR3 runs 14 residues. The V and J ends lost 7 bases and 0 bases respectively, with 13 bases between them. The CDR3 DNA reads TGTGCCAGCAACTGGGCGGGGAGCTCCTACGAGCAGTACTTC. Amino acids: CASNWAGSSYEQYF. The full variable domain, completed using reference TRBV11-2 and TRBJ2-7, is EAGVAQSPRYKIIEKRQSVAFWCNPISGHATLYWYQQILGQGPKLLIQFQNNGVVDDSQLPKDRFSAERLKGVDSTLKIQPAKLEDSAVYLCASNWAGSSYEQYFGPGTRLTVT.

This rearrangement joins TRBV10-1 to TRBJ2-7; D remains ambiguous. Trimming took off 6 bases at V and 11 bases at J, with 11 bases between the two ends. The CDR3 totals 10 residues. The V gene's germline CDR1 is WNHNN and CDR2 SYGVQD (reference sequence). CDR3 protein: CASSLGRKYF. The CDR3 coding sequence is TGCGCCAGCAGCCTAGGACGTAAGTACTTC.

This chain joins TRBV19 and TRBJ1-5, with 8 bases matching TRBD1. CDR1 and CDR2 (germline): LNHDA, SQIVND (reference sequence). This CDR3 has 15 amino acids. V shed 6 bases and J 7 bases; nucleotides not matched to a gene: 11. The DNA of the CDR3 is TGTGCCAGTAGCCCGGGACAGGAGGTTTCACAGCCCCAGCATTTT. This codes for CASSPGQEVSQPQHF.

V usage is TRBV25-1 and J usage is TRBJ2-1; TRBD1 matches at 10 bases. This CDR3 comprises 16 residues. Unmatched junction bases numbered 6, after V lost 3 bases and J lost 4 bases. Germline V gene lookup returns CDR1 MGHDK and CDR2 SYGVNS. The CDR3 is CASSDQGQGFYNEQFF. CDR3 nucleotide sequence: TGTGCCAGCAGTGATCAGGGACAGGGGTTTTACAATGAGCAGTTCTTC.

The rearrangement joins TRBV27 to TRBJ2-5; D possibly corresponds to TRBD1 (5 bases). The CDR3 is 15 amino acids. CDR1 is MNHEY and CDR2 is SMNVEV in the germline V gene (reference sequence). V lost 6 bases and J 5 bases, leaving 19 bases between the germline ends. The CDR3 bases are TGTGCCAGCAGCTTACGGACATCCTCTGGGGAGACCCAGTACTTC. Protein: CASSLRTSSGETQYF.

The chain joins TRBV27 to TRBJ2-2; TRBD2 matches 12 bases. The CDR3 has 16 amino acids. Germline assignment: CDR1 MNHEY and CDR2 SMNVEV (reference sequence). The V and J ends lost 8 bases and 5 bases, in that order; junction bases with no gene match: 9. This chain's CDR3 is CASQRLAGVRTGELFF. DNA for the CDR3: TGTGCCAGCCAACGACTAGCGGGAGTACGAACCGGGGAGCTGTTTTTT.

This clone was picked up a small number of times. The chain employs TRBV7-9 and TRBJ1-2, with D hard to call. Between the trimmed V and J ends, which lost 4 bases and 7 bases, there was a span of 7 bases. CDR1 SEHNR and CDR2 FQNEAQ come from the germline V gene (reference sequence). The CDR3 covers 11 residues. CDR3 in amino acids: CASSSESGYTF. The CDR3 DNA sequence: TGTGCCAGCAGCTCCGAGAGTGGCTACACCTTC.

The chain is built from TRBV6-6 and TRBJ1-2; D call uncertain. Per the germline V gene, CDR1 is MNHNY and CDR2 is SVGAGI (reference sequence). V shed 4 bases and J shed 3 bases, with 12 bases lying between them. The CDR3 contains 14 residues. The CDR3 spells CASSLASGYYGYTF. The CDR3 nucleotides are TGTGCCAGCAGTTTGGCTTCCGGGTACTATGGCTACACCTTC.

The chain carries TRBV6-1 and TRBJ2-1, with D perhaps matching TRBD2 (6 bases). The ends were cut back, 4 bases at V and 7 bases at J, with 20 bases in the middle. Germline lookup yields CDR1 MNHNS and CDR2 SASEGT. This CDR3 is built from 16 residues. The chain's CDR3 is CASSGWTTLSGNEQFF. CDR3 DNA: TGTGCCAGCAGTGGATGGACTACCCTTAGTGGGAATGAGCAGTTCTTC.

The chain links TRBV5-1 to TRBJ2-7; D might be TRBD1 (6 bases). With 0 bases removed from V and 4 bases from J, the gap between germline ends came to 11 bases. Germline CDR1 reads SGHRS; CDR2 reads YFSETQ. This CDR3 has 14 residues. CDR3 in amino acids: CASSLEGVPYEQYF. The CDR3 coding sequence is TGCGCCAGCAGCTTGGAGGGGGTGCCATACGAGCAGTACTTC.

This chain joins TRBV27 and TRBJ2-7; 7 nucleotides match TRBD1. CDR1 and CDR2 from the germline V gene are MNHEY and SMNVEV (reference sequence). CDR3 length: 16 amino acids. The V and J ends lost 3 bases and 3 bases, in that order; junction bases with no gene match: 11. DNA of the CDR3: TGTGCCAGCAGTTTGGCCCCCGGGACAGCGCTCTACGAGCAGTACTTC. Amino acids: CASSLAPGTALYEQYF.

The gene calls are TRBV19 and TRBJ1-5; tentatively, D is TRBD1 (5 bases). The CDR3 is 13 amino acids. CDR1 and CDR2 from the germline V gene are LNHDA and SQIVND (reference sequence). The V and J ends lost 9 bases and 1 base respectively, with 10 bases between them. The CDR3 protein is CASRDLSNQPQHF. For the CDR3, the DNA is TGTGCCAGCAGGGACCTGAGCAATCAGCCCCAGCATTTT.

This chain connects TRBV6-1 to TRBJ1-5; possible D gene TRBD1, 6 bases. Trimming shortened V by 4 bases and J by 0 bases, and 16 bases separated the two germline ends. This CDR3 spans 17 amino acids. The germline V gene has CDR1 MNHNS and CDR2 SASEGT. CDR3: CASSAEQGFNSNQPQHF. In DNA form, the CDR3 reads TGTGCCAGCAGTGCGGAACAGGGCTTCAATAGCAATCAGCCCCAGCATTTT.

The chain links TRBV27 to TRBJ2-2; D not resolved. Germline V gene data show CDR1 as MNHEY and CDR2 as SMNVEV (reference sequence). The V gene lost 0 bases and the J gene lost 3 bases, with 5 bases spanning the gap. CDR3 length: 14 amino acids. DNA for the CDR3: TGTGCCAGCAGTTTATCTACCTACACCGGGGAGCTGTTTTTT. As protein: CASSLSTYTGELFF.

The CDR3 DNA reads TGTGCCAGCAGTTATCCCCGGACTAGCGGGAGCGGGGAGCTGTTTTTT. It encodes CASSYPRTSGSGELFF. The V call is TRBV6-5, the J call TRBJ2-2; TRBD2 aligns across 13 bases. Germline trimming cut 3 bases from V and 7 bases from J; bases unmatched to any gene: 5. Germline V gene lookup returns CDR1 MNHEY and CDR2 SVGAGI. This CDR3 is 16 amino acids long.

The V and J genes are TRBV6-1 and TRBJ1-1, with a tentative D call TRBD1 (6 bases). V lost 3 bases and J 11 bases, leaving 22 bases between the germline ends. CDR3 length: 15 amino acids. Germline-derived CDR1 and CDR2 are MNHNS and SASEGT. The CDR3 nucleotides read TGTGCCAGCAGTGAGGAGGCCCTGGGGGGCGAAGACGCTTTCTTT. Translated: CASSEEALGGEDAFF.

The V call is TRBV28, the J call TRBJ1-5; unclear D gene. This CDR3 contains 14 residues. Trimming left V 7 bases short and J 4 bases short, with 14 bases between. Germline assignment: CDR1 MDHEN and CDR2 SYDVKM. The CDR3: CASNGIYQNQPQHF. In nucleotides, the CDR3 is TGTGCCAGCAACGGGATATACCAGAATCAGCCCCAGCATTTT.

The CDR3 loop reads CASNVGRLPPGELFF. CDR3 sequence (DNA): TGTGCCAGTAATGTCGGACGACTCCCCCCGGGGGAGCTGTTTTTT. The chain carries TRBV19 and TRBJ2-2, with no clear D. The CDR3 has 15 amino acids. Trimming took off 7 bases at V and 8 bases at J, with 20 bases between the two ends. Germline V CDR1 and CDR2: LNHDA, SQIVND (reference sequence).

This clone was seen once. The J gene is TRBJ1-2, the V gene TRBV19; D is uncertain. Germline CDR1 LNHDA, CDR2 SQIVND (reference sequence). This CDR3 has 16 amino acids. Trimming cost V 0 bases and J 2 bases, with 13 bases left between them. CDR3 amino acids: CASSIDLGSINYGYTF. DNA for the CDR3: TGTGCCAGTAGTATAGATCTGGGCAGTATCAACTATGGCTACACCTTC.

This CDR3 is CASSIGGTEAFF. The CDR3 DNA follows: TGTGCCAGCAGCATAGGGGGCACTGAAGCTTTCTTT. This sequence joins TRBV7-6 and TRBJ1-1, with a weak D call TRBD1 (6 bases). This CDR3 is built from 12 residues. The V end lost 5 bases, the J end lost 4 bases, and 8 bases lay between the germline ends. Germline CDR1 is SGHVS and CDR2 is FNYEAQ. Combining the CDR3 with reference TRBV7-6 and TRBJ1-1 gives the whole variable domain GAGVSQSPRYKVTKRGQDVALRCDPISGHVSLYWYRQALGQGPEFLTYFNYEAQQDKSGLPNDRFSAERPEGSISTLTIQRTEQRDSAMYRCASSIGGTEAFFGQGTRLTVV.

The CDR3 sequence: CASSYGTRTYEQYF. The CDR3 DNA reads TGTGCCAGCAGTTACGGGACTCGAACCTACGAGCAGTACTTC. The chain combines TRBV6-5 with TRBJ2-7, with TRBD2 as a possible D gene (6 bases). Looked up from germline, CDR1 is MNHEY and CDR2 is SVGAGI. The V and J ends lost 2 bases and 2 bases respectively, with 10 bases between them. There are 14 residues in the CDR3.

This sequence joins TRBV7-9 and TRBJ1-1; D unresolved. The CDR3 covers 11 residues. The germline CDR1 and CDR2 sequences are SEHNR and FQNEAQ (reference sequence). Trimming took off 2 bases at V and 6 bases at J, with 4 bases between the two ends. This chain's CDR3 is CASSLKAEAFF. CDR3 DNA: TGTGCCAGCAGCTTAAAGGCTGAAGCTTTCTTT. The full variable domain, in which reference TRBV7-9 and TRBJ1-1 provide the parts outside the CDR3, is DTGVSQNPRHKITKRGQNVTFRCDPISEHNRLYWYRQTLGQGPEFLTYFQNEAQLEKSRLLSDRFSAERPKGSFSTLEIQRTEQGDSAMYLCASSLKAEAFFGQGTRLTVV.

The chain recombines TRBV19 with TRBJ2-1; possible D gene TRBD2, 6 bases. The CDR3 has 19 residues. V was shortened by 5 bases and J by 2 bases, with 25 bases between the two germline ends. Per germline, CDR1 LNHDA and CDR2 SQIVND (reference sequence). CDR3 region: CASSSVLLGSGTPYNEQFF. Here the CDR3 DNA reads TGTGCCAGTAGTTCTGTCCTTCTTGGGTCCGGGACTCCCTACAATGAGCAGTTCTTC.

V is TRBV27 and J is TRBJ2-6; perhaps TRBD2 as D (6 bases). V gave up 2 bases and J gave up 2 bases, with 10 bases separating them. The CDR3 runs to 16 residues. CDR1 is MNHEY, CDR2 SMNVEV, per germline (reference sequence). The CDR3 DNA follows: TGTGCCAGCAGTTTAGTCGGAGGGGCTGGGGCCAACGTCCTGACTTTC. It specifies CASSLVGGAGANVLTF.

Points on this clone: The same CDR3 also results from other DNA sequences found in this sample. V gene TRBV7-9 combines with J gene TRBJ2-7, with D perhaps matching TRBD1 (6 bases). Germline V CDR1 and CDR2: SEHNR, FQNEAQ (reference sequence). Trimming pared 6 bases from V and 7 bases from J, leaving 13 bases between. CDR3 length equals 12 residues. Written as DNA, the CDR3 is TGTGCCAGCAGACCAGTAACAGGGGAGCAGTACTTC. Its translation is CASRPVTGEQYF.

This chain joins TRBV5-6 and TRBJ2-7; D is perhaps TRBD1 (6 bases). The germline V and J ends were trimmed by 2 bases and 6 bases, with 15 bases remaining between them. This CDR3 region has 14 residues. Germline V gene data show CDR1 as SGHDT and CDR2 as YYEEEE. CDR3 in amino acids: CASSFGRGFREQYF. DNA for the CDR3: TGTGCCAGCAGCTTTGGTAGGGGGTTTCGCGAGCAGTACTTC.